This TCR beta chain was found in a study of breast tumors, draining lymph nodes, adjacent tissues. Breast cancer patients provided tissue from their axillary draining lymph nodes. With V trimmed by 2 bases and J by 2 bases, 5 bases remained unmatched. CDR3 length: 15 residues. The V gene's germline CDR1 is DFQATT and CDR2 SNEGSKA (reference sequence). This clonotype was detected ten times or more. Its antigen is currently unknown. TCRdb re-analysed the multiplex PCR reads in MiXCR, keeping a single row per CDR3 protein. The sample contains under 150,000 distinct CDR3 sequences, 21% of which appear only once. The study, taken as a whole, reports: That most tumor T cells come from lymph nodes remained unproven.

The TCR was taken from a female donor with breast cancer. Some clones in this sample may be carry-over from other donors' samples. Sequencing input: axillary lymph node tissue. The V call is TRBV20-1, the J call TRBJ2-1, with TRBD2 identical over 8 bases. The chain's CDR3 is CSARQAGVTYNEQFF. CDR3 bases: TGCAGTGCTAGACAAGCGGGAGTCACCTACAATGAGCAGTTCTTC.